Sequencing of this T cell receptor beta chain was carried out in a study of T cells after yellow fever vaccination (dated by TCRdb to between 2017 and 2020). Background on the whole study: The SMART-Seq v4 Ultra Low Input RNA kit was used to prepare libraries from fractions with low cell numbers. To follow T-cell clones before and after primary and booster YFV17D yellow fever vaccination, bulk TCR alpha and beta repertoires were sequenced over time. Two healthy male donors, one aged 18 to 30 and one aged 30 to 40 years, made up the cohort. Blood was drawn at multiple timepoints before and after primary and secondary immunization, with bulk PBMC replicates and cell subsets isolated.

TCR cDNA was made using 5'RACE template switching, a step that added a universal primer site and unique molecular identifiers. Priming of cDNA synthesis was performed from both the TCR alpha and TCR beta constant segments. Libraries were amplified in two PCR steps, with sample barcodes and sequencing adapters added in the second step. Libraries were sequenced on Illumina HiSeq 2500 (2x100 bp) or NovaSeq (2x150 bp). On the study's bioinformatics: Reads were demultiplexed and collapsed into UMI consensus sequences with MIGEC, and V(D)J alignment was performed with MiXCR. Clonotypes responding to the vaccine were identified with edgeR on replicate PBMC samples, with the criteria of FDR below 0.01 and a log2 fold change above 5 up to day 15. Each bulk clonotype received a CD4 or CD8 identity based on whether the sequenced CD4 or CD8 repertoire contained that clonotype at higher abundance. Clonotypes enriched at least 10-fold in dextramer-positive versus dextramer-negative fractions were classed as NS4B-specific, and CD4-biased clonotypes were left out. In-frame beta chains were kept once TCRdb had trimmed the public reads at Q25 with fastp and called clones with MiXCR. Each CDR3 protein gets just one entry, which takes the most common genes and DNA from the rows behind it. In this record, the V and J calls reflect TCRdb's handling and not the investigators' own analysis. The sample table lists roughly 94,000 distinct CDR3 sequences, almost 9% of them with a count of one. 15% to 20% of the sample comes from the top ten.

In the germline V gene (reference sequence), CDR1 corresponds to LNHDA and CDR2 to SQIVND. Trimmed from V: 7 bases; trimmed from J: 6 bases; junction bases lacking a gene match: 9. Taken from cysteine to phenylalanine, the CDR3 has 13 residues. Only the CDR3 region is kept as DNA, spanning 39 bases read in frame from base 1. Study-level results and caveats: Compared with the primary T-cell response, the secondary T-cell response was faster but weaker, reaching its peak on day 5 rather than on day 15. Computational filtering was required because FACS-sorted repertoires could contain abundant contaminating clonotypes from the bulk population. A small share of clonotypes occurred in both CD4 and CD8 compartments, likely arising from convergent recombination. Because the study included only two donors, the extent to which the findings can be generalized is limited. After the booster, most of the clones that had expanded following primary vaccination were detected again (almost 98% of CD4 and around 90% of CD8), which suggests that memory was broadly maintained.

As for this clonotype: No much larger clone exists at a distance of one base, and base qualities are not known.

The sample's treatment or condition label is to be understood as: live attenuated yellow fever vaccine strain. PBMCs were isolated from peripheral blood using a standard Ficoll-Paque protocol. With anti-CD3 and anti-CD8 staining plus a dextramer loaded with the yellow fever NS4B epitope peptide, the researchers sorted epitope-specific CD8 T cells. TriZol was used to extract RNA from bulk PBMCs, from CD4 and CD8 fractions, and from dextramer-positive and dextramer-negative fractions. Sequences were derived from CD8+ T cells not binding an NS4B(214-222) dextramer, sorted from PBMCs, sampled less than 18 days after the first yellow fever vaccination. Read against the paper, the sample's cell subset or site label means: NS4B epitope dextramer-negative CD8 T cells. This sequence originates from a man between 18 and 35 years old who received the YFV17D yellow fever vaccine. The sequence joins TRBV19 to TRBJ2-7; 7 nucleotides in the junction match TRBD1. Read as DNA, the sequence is TGTGCCAGTATGAGGGGGCCTTTGAGCGAGCAGTACTTC. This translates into CASMRGPLSEQYF. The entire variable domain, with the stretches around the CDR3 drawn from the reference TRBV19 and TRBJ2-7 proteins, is DGGITQSPKYLFRKEGQNVTLSCEQNLNHDAMYWYRQDPGQGLRLIYYSQIVNDFQKGDIAEGYSVSREKKESFPLTVTSAQKNPTAFYLCASMRGPLSEQYFGPGTRLTVT.